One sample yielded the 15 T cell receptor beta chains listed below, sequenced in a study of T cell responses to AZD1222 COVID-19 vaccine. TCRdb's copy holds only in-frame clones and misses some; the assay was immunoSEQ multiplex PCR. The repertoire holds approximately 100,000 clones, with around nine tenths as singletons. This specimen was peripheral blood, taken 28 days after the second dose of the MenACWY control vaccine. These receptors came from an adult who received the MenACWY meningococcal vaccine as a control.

The CDR3 DNA follows: TGTGCCAGCAGCCCGGGGCAACAAAATCAGCCCCAGCATTTT. This gives the protein CASSPGQQNQPQHF. The V and J genes are TRBV2 and TRBJ1-5, with D possibly matching TRBD1 (5 bases). Trimming took off 6 bases at V and 4 bases at J, with 13 bases between the two ends. The germline CDR1 and CDR2 sequences are SNHLY and FYNNEI. CDR3 size: 14 residues. Full variable domain (remainder filled in from reference TRBV2 and TRBJ1-5): EPEVTQTPSHQVTQMGQEVILRCVPISNHLYFYWYRQILGQKVEFLVSFYNNEISEKSEIFDDQFSVERPDGSNFTLKIRSTKLEDSAMYFCASSPGQQNQPQHFGDGTRLSIL.

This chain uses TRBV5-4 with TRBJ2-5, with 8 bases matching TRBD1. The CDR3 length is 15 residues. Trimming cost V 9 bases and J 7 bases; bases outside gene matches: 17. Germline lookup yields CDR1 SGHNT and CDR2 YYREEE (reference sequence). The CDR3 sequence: CAIQISGGSRRTQYF. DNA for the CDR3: TGTGCCATCCAGATTTCAGGGGGCAGCCGGAGGACCCAGTACTTC.

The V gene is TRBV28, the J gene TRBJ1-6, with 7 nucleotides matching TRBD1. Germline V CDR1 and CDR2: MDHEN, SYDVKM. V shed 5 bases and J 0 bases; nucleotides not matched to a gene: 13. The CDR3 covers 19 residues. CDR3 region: CASSVPGQGGLSYNSPLHF. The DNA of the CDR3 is TGTGCCAGCAGTGTCCCTGGGCAGGGGGGTCTCTCCTATAATTCACCCCTCCACTTT.

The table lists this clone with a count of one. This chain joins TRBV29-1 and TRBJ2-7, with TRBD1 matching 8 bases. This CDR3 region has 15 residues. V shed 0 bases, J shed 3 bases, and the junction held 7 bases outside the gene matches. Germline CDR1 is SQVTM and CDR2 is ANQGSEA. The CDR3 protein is CSVEDRAGGDYEQYF. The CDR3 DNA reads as TGCAGCGTTGAAGATCGTGCAGGGGGCGACTACGAGCAGTACTTC.

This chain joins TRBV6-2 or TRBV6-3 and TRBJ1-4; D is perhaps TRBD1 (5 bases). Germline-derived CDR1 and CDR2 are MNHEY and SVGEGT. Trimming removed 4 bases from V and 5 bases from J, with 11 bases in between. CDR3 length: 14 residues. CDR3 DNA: TGTGCCAGCAGTTCGGGAAGGGACAATGAAAAACTGTTTTTT. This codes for CASSSGRDNEKLFF.

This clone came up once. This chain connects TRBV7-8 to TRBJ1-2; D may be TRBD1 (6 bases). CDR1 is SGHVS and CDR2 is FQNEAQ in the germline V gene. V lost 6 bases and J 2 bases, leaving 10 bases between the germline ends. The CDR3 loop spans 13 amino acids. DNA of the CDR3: TGTGCCAGCAGGCCAGGACAGAACTATGGCTACACCTTC. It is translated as CASRPGQNYGYTF.

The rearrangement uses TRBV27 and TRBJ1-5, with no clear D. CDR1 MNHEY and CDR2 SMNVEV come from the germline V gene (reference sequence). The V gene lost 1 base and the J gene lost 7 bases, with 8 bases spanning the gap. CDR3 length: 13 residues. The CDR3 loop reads CASSLLRWQPQHF. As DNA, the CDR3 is TGTGCCAGCAGTTTATTGAGGTGGCAGCCCCAGCATTTT.

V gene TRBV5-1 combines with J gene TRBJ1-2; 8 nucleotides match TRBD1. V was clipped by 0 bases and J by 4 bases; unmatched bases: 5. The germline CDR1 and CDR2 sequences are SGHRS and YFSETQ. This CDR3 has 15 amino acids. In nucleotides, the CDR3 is TGCGCCAGCAGCTTGGGGGGACAGGTGGTCTATGGCTACACCTTC. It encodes CASSLGGQVVYGYTF.

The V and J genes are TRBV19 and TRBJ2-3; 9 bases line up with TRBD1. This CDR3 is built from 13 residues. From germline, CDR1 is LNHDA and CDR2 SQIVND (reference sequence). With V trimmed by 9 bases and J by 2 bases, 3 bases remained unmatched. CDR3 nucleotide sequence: TGTGCCAGCCGGGACAGGGACACAGATACGCAGTATTTT. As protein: CASRDRDTDTQYF.

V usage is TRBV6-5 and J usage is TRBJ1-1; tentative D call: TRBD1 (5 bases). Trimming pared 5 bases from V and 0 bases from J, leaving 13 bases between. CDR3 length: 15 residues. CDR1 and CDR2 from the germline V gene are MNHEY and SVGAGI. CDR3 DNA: TGTGCCAGCAGTACCCATGCCAGGGTGAACACTGAAGCTTTCTTT. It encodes CASSTHARVNTEAFF.

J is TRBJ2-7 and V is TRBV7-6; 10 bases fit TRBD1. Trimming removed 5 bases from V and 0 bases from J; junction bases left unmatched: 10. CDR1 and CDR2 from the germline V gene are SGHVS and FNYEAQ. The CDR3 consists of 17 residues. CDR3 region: CASSLRQGAASSYEQYF. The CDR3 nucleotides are TGTGCCAGCAGCCTCCGACAGGGGGCCGCGAGCTCCTACGAGCAGTACTTC.

In DNA, the CDR3 is TGTGCCAGTAGCAACACGTACCAAGAGACCCAGTACTTC. Its protein product is CASSNTYQETQYF. The chain links TRBV19 to TRBJ2-5; D is ambiguous. The ends were cut back, 6 bases at V and 0 bases at J, with 8 bases in the middle. The CDR3 sequence is 13 residues long. Germline lookup yields CDR1 LNHDA and CDR2 SQIVND (reference sequence).

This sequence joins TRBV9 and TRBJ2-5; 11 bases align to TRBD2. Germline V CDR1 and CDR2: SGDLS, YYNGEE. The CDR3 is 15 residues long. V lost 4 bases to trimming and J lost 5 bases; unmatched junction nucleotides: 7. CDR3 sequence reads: CASSFSGGAWETQYF. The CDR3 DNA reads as TGTGCCAGCAGCTTTAGCGGGGGGGCTTGGGAGACCCAGTACTTC.

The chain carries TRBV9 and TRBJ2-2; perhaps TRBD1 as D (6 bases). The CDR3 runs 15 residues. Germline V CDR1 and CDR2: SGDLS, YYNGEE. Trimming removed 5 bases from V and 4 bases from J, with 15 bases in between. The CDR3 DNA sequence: TGTGCCAGCAGTCGTAGAGGGGGAAGCACCGGGGAGCTGTTTTTT. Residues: CASSRRGGSTGELFF.

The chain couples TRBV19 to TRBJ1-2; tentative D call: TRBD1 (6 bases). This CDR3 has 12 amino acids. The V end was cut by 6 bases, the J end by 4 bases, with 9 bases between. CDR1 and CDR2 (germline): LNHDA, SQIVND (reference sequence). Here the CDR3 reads CASRRGAYGYTF. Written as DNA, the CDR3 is TGTGCCAGTAGAAGGGGGGCCTATGGCTACACCTTC.